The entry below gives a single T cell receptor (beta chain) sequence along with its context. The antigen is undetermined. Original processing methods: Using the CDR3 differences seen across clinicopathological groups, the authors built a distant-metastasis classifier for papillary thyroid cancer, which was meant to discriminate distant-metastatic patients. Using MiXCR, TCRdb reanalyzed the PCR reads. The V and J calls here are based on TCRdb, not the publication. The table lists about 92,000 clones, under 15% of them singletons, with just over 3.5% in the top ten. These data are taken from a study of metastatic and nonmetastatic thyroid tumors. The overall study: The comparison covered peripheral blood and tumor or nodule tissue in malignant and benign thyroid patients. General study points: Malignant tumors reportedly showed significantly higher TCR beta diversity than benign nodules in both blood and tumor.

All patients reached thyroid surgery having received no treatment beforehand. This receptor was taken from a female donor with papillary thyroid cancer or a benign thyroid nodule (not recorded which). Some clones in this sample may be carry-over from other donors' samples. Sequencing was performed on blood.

CDR3 sequence (DNA): TGTGCCAGCAGCTTGCCGACAGGATATAATTCACCCCTCCACTTT. This translates into CASSLPTGYNSPLHF. This rearrangement joins TRBV5-4 to TRBJ1-6, with D perhaps matching TRBD1 (6 bases). V was cut by 1 base and J by 4 bases, with 9 bases left in between. The CDR3 has 15 amino acids. From germline, CDR1 is SGHNT and CDR2 YYREEE (reference sequence).